This is a list of T cell receptor beta chains from one sample in a study of cytomegalovirus exposure and HLA in healthy donors. Data came from immunoSEQ multiplex PCR; TCRdb stores just in-frame clones and leaves some out. The sample consists of fewer than 75,000 clones, around 75% of them appearing once. Sequencing used PBMCs. The receptors here all came from a man aged 65-85 years in good health and CMV-seronegative. CDR3s include the opening cysteine and the closing phenylalanine or tryptophan. D genes are given only for firm matches. Rows give clone size only sometimes, using once, few, many, or a class for an expanded clone.

V gene	J gene	CDR3 length	clone size	D gene	CDR3 DNA	CDR3 protein
TRBV28	TRBJ1-2	14	NA	NA	TGTGCCAGCAGTTTAAACCAGGGCGCTGATGGCTACACCTTC	CASSLNQGADGYTF
TRBV7-2	TRBJ2-3	15	NA	TRBD1	TGTGCCAGCAGCCAACAGGGGATGAGCACAGATACGCAGTATTTT	CASSQQGMSTDTQYF
TRBV7-9	TRBJ2-1	13	once	NA	TGTGCCAGCAGCTCCCGACTGTCCAATGAGCAGTTCTTC	CASSSRLSNEQFF
TRBV28	TRBJ2-1	15	few	TRBD2	TGTGCCAGCAGCGGTGGCGGGGGGGCAGTTGATGAGCAGTTCTTC	CASSGGGGAVDEQFF
TRBV6-6	TRBJ2-3	14	NA	NA	TGTGCCAGCAGGGCAGGGGTCACCACAGATACGCAGTATTTT	CASRAGVTTDTQYF
TRBV9	TRBJ2-6	15	NA	NA	TGTGCCAGCAGCGTAGGAGGGACTGGGGCCAACGTCCTGACTTTC	CASSVGGTGANVLTF
TRBV25-1	TRBJ1-2	14	NA	TRBD1	TGTGCCAGCAGTGTATCAGGGGGCAACTATGGCTACACCTTC	CASSVSGGNYGYTF
TRBV7-6	TRBJ2-7	14	NA	TRBD2	TGTGCCAGCAGCGCACTAGCGGGGGGGTACGAGCAGTACTTC	CASSALAGGYEQYF
TRBV6-1	TRBJ1-1	11	many	NA	TGTGCCAGCAGTTACGGGGCTGAAGCTTTCTTT	CASSYGAEAFF
TRBV5-1	TRBJ2-7	15	NA	TRBD2	TGCGCCAGCAGCTCCTCACTAGCGGGAGCCTACGAGCAGTACTTC	CASSSSLAGAYEQYF
TRBV13	TRBJ1-1	15	NA	NA	TGTGCCAGCAGCTCTAGGTGGCGGGGAGATACTGAAGCTTTCTTT	CASSSRWRGDTEAFF
TRBV4-3	TRBJ2-1	16	NA	NA	TGCGCCAGCAGCCAAGTCCTGCAGGGGTCCTACAATGAGCAGTTCTTC	CASSQVLQGSYNEQFF
TRBV7-9	TRBJ1-2	14	NA	NA	TGTGCCAGCATTACCGGGGAAGCTAACTATGGCTACACCTTC	CASITGEANYGYTF
TRBV5-4	TRBJ2-2	16	NA	NA	TGTGCCAGCAGCTTGGGAGGGGGATTGGAATCCGGGGAGCTGTTTTTT	CASSLGGGLESGELFF
TRBV4-1	TRBJ1-1	13	few	NA	TGCGCCAGCAGCCTGAGGGGGGGGACTGAAGCTTTCTTT	CASSLRGGTEAFF
TRBV15	TRBJ2-1	15	NA	TRBD2	TGTGCCACCAGCAGTGGACTAGCGGGAGCGGATGAGCAGTTCTTC	CATSSGLAGADEQFF
TRBV5-6	TRBJ1-4	14	NA	NA	TGTGCCAGCAGCTTTCAGGGGCCGGGCGAAAAACTGTTTTTT	CASSFQGPGEKLFF
TRBV30	TRBJ2-3	17	NA	NA	TGTGCCTGGAGTGTACGACGACTCTTCTCTCGCACAGATACGCAGTATTTT	CAWSVRRLFSRTDTQYF
TRBV27	TRBJ2-4	16	NA	TRBD2	TGTGCCAGCAGTTCCACAGCCCGGGGGGTAAAAAACATTCAGTACTTC	CASSSTARGVKNIQYF
TRBV7-2	TRBJ2-7	13	NA	TRBD1	TGTGCCAGCAGTTTCGGGACAGGGACCGAGCAGTACTTC	CASSFGTGTEQYF
TRBV19	TRBJ2-1	16	NA	TRBD2	TGTGCCAGTAGTACTCCGGGGGGGGCCCCCTCCAATGAGCAGTTCTTC	CASSTPGGAPSNEQFF
TRBV6-1	TRBJ1-2	13	few	NA	TGTGCCAGCAGTGGGGCCAGGGGCCATGGCTACACCTTC	CASSGARGHGYTF
TRBV18	TRBJ1-1	13	few	NA	TGTGCCAGCTCAACTGATATGAACACTGAAGCTTTCTTT	CASSTDMNTEAFF
TRBV19	TRBJ1-4	12	NA	NA	TGTGCCAGTAACACAGTCGCTGAAAAACTGTTTTTT	CASNTVAEKLFF
TRBV5-1	TRBJ2-7	14	few	NA	TGCGCCAGCAGCCCACAGTCAGGTCCCTACGAGCAGTACTTC	CASSPQSGPYEQYF
TRBV29-1	TRBJ1-6	13	NA	NA	TGCAGCGTTCGACAGTTGAATAATTCACCCCTCCACTTT	CSVRQLNNSPLHF
TRBV10-3	TRBJ2-7	12	many	NA	TGTGCCATCAGTGTGGACAGTACGAGGCAGTACTTC	CAISVDSTRQYF
TRBV5-1	TRBJ2-5	15	NA	TRBD2	TGCGCCAGCAGCTTGGATCCTGGGACTAGCAATACTATGTACTTC	CASSLDPGTSNTMYF
TRBV7-2	TRBJ2-2	16	NA	NA	TGTGCCAGCAGCCAGGTCGGCGCCCTGAACACCGGGGAGCTGTTTTTT	CASSQVGALNTGELFF
TRBV7-2	TRBJ1-1	14	NA	NA	TGTGCCAGCAGCCCACAGGGAGGGGACACTGAAGCTTTCTTT	CASSPQGGDTEAFF
TRBV2	TRBJ2-2	14	once	TRBD1	TGTGCCAGCAGGGGACAGGGTCGTACCGGGGAGCTGTTTTTT	CASRGQGRTGELFF
TRBV28	TRBJ2-7	13	once	TRBD1	TGTGCCAGCAGTTCGGGACAGATCTACGAGCAGTACTTC	CASSSGQIYEQYF
TRBV1	TRBJ1-1	16	NA	NA	TGCACCAGCAGCCAGTACCATAGCAGAGCGAACACTGAAGCTTTCTTT	CTSSQYHSRANTEAFF
TRBV19	TRBJ2-3	15	NA	TRBD2	TGTGCCAGTAGTATAGTCCTTAGCGGGATAGATACGCAGTATTTT	CASSIVLSGIDTQYF
TRBV7-2	TRBJ2-3	13	NA	TRBD2	TGTGCCAGCGGCAGGTTGGGACTAGCCGCTCGGTATTTT	CASGRLGLAARYF
TRBV5-4	TRBJ2-7	16	once	TRBD2	TGTGCCAGCAGCTTGAGACTAGCGGGAGACCCGTACGAGCAGTACTTC	CASSLRLAGDPYEQYF
TRBV19	TRBJ1-5	16	NA	TRBD1	TGTGCCAGTAGTATAGATCGGGGACAGGGGGGTCAGCCCCAGCATTTT	CASSIDRGQGGQPQHF
TRBV5-1	TRBJ1-1	13	NA	NA	TGCGCCAGCAGCTCTGGGGGGGGTATTGAAGCTTTCTTT	CASSSGGGIEAFF
TRBV6-6	TRBJ1-4	12	few	NA	TGTGCCAGCAGTCCCCCCCGTGAAAAACTGTTTTTT	CASSPPREKLFF
TRBV29-1	TRBJ1-5	14	NA	NA	TGCAGCGTTGCGCAGGGTCTCACCAATCAGCCCCAGCATTTT	CSVAQGLTNQPQHF
TRBV30	TRBJ1-6	13	once	NA	TGTGCCTGGAGTGTATCACAGGTTTCACCCCTCCACTTT	CAWSVSQVSPLHF